The clone carrying this T cell receptor beta chain was detected ten times or more. These data come from a study of T-cell reconstitution after alpha-beta-depleted transplantation in children. Trimming took 5 bases from V and 2 from J, leaving 19 bases between them. The CDR3 runs 16 residues. Germline lookup yields CDR1 SGHAT and CDR2 FQNNGV. Preparation of the TCRbeta library was carried out with unique molecular identifiers. TCRdb reanalysed the PCR reads using MiXCR and keeps one entry per CDR3 protein. The sample shows about 190,000 distinct CDR3 sequences, around 10% of them seen only once. This TCR derives from a boy between 2 and 10 years old with acute myeloid leukemia, due to receive a stem cell transplant. V is TRBV11-2 and J is TRBJ2-7; either TRBD1 or TRBD2 may fit D (6 bases each). The sequenced sample was PBMCs, obtained before TCRalphabeta/CD19-depleted stem cell transplant. The CDR3 protein is CASSTPTGPGAYEQYF. CDR3 coding DNA: TGTGCCAGCAGCACCCCGACAGGACCGGGGGCCTACGAGCAGTACTTC. The whole variable domain, filled in from reference TRBV11-2 and TRBJ2-7, reads EAGVAQSPRYKIIEKRQSVAFWCNPISGHATLYWYQQILGQGPKLLIQFQNNGVVDDSQLPKDRFSAERLKGVDSTLKIQPAKLEDSAVYLCASSTPTGPGAYEQYFGPGTRLTVT.